This is a list of T cell receptor beta chains from one sample in a study of PD-1 blockade in classical Hodgkin lymphoma. Here immunoSEQ multiplex PCR was the method, and the copy in TCRdb shows in-frame clones only, minus some. The data show roughly 9,900 clones, 92% seen once. This specimen consisted of peripheral blood mononuclear cells (PBMCs), obtained at baseline. These receptors were collected from a human donor with classical Hodgkin lymphoma. The CDR3 runs from the conserved cysteine through the conserved F or W. The size entry is marked missing in some rows and otherwise reads once, few, many or a size class.

-	TRBV6-1	TRBJ1-4	CASSEALEGGEKLFF
-	TRBV19	TRBJ1-4	CASSMLDRLTNEKLFF
-	TRBV6-6	TRBJ2-3	CATVSNTQYF
-	TRBV14	TRBJ2-3	CASSQDRKDTQYF
-	TRBV10-1	TRBJ2-2	CASSESGQALNTGELFF
-	TRBV9	TRBJ1-2	CASSGRRGGGSPHPNYGYTF
-	TRBV19	TRBJ2-6	CASSPILGSGANVLTF
-	TRBV2	TRBJ2-1	CASRDLGAGGTEQFF
few	TRBV5-5	TRBJ2-3	CASSLGPASTDTQYF
-	TRBV6-5	TRBJ2-7	CATNPGTDPPEQYF
-	TRBV10-1	TRBJ2-4	CASSGKDLGNIQYF
-	TRBV30	TRBJ2-5	CAWSQQGPETQYF
-	TRBV10-3	TRBJ1-1	CAIRAIGNTEAFF
-	TRBV5-1	TRBJ2-1	CASSLAGADEQFF
-	TRBV11-3	TRBJ2-2	CASSFLGELFF
-	TRBV6-6	TRBJ1-2	CASRTGEGLRGYTF
-	TRBV10-3	TRBJ2-7	CAISNTGTGEYEQYF
-	TRBV15	TRBJ2-7	CATSRDTVAGSSYEQYF
-	TRBV15	TRBJ2-5	CATSRDSTGGGETQYF
-	TRBV20-1	TRBJ1-2	CSVRGVGYTF
-	TRBV4-2	TRBJ2-2	CASSQTSGSLPGGELFF
-	TRBV7-9	TRBJ2-3	CASSAFGQGTADTQYF
-	TRBV7-8	TRBJ2-1	CASSPGTVSSYNEQFF
once	TRBV5-4	TRBJ1-1	CASYRENTEAFF
-	TRBV20-1	TRBJ1-1	CSAPPATEAFF
-	TRBV11-3	TRBJ2-7	CASRPPRASGYEQYF
-	TRBV6-1	TRBJ2-7	CASRELDPSYEQYF
-	TRBV6-5	-	CASSYRRSSYEQYF
-	TRBV5-6	TRBJ2-1	CASSSNPIAGGQFF
-	TRBV11-2	TRBJ2-5	CASSRRGRKETQYF
-	TRBV10-3	TRBJ2-1	CAISALAGEGEQFF
-	TRBV6-5	TRBJ2-7	CASSTTGRYEQYF
few	TRBV21-1	TRBJ1-1	CASSQEEGTEAFF
-	TRBV27	TRBJ2-1	CASSVEQALYNEQFF
-	TRBV29-1	TRBJ1-1	CSVHRRLDTEAFF
few	TRBV30	TRBJ2-2	CAWSATLNTGELFF
-	TRBV6-4	TRBJ1-2	CASQKDRGGGGYTF
-	TRBV7-9	TRBJ2-7	CASSMGSSYEQYF
-	TRBV19	TRBJ1-5	CASSRGQSFSNQPQHF
once	TRBV10-3	TRBJ2-7	CAISEASGKYEQYF
-	TRBV7-2	TRBJ2-2	CASSPPPGGGELFF
-	TRBV5-8	TRBJ2-6	CASPWVPGANVLTF
once	TRBV10-3	TRBJ2-7	CAIRGATSGRSDPYEQYF
-	TRBV10-1	TRBJ2-7	CASSAGGSVGEQYF
-	TRBV4-2	TRBJ2-1	CASSQGASGSSYNEQFF
once	TRBV2	TRBJ2-1	CASLISGILVF
-	TRBV28	TRBJ1-5	CASSFLGGQPQHF
-	TRBV11-1	TRBJ2-7	CASSLLATPYEQYF